Each of the 24 T cell receptor beta chains below was sequenced from the same sample in a study of identical twins. TCRdb recomputed calls from the 5' RACE reads with MiXCR, one row per CDR3 protein. Of 500,000 to 550,000 distinct CDR3 sequences in the sample, 22% are singletons; the top ten hold around 0.9%. The same data also went into a second study, on T cells expressing NK-cell markers.

Sequencing was carried out using CD4+ T cells sorted from blood. The receptors shown here come from a woman between 18 and 29 years old in good health.

Only a few counts were recorded for this clonotype. V gene TRBV6-1 combines with J gene TRBJ1-2; D is possibly TRBD1 (5 bases). The germline V gene has CDR1 MNHNS and CDR2 SASEGT. The CDR3 length is 13 residues. V lost 5 bases and J lost 7, with 14 bases in between. The DNA of the CDR3 is TGTGCCAGCAGTCCTACAGGTTATTTTGGCTACACCTTC. Its protein product is CASSPTGYFGYTF.

Only a few counts were recorded for this clonotype. The chain recombines TRBV12-3 or TRBV12-4 with TRBJ1-1; D is possibly TRBD1 (5 bases). CDR3 length: 13 amino acids. The germline V and J ends were trimmed by 4 bases and 9 bases, with 15 bases remaining between them. CDR3 in amino acids: CASSSRTSAKAFF. DNA of the CDR3: TGTGCCAGCAGTTCGAGGACATCAGCGAAAGCTTTCTTT.

V is TRBV25-1 and J is TRBJ1-2, with D hard to call. From germline, CDR1 is MGHDK and CDR2 SYGVNS. This CDR3 region has 13 residues. V lost 4 bases, J lost 5 bases, and 11 bases lay in between. The CDR3 DNA sequence: TGTGCCAGCAGTGGTGTGGGGAGATATGGCTACACCTTC. Translated, it gives CASSGVGRYGYTF.

The rearrangement joins TRBV12-3 or TRBV12-4 to TRBJ1-2; D not certain. This CDR3 spans 12 amino acids. V shed 4 bases and J shed 2 bases, with 5 bases lying between them. For the CDR3, the DNA is TGTGCCAGCAGTTCTAGGAACTATGGCTACACCTTC. This translates into CASSSRNYGYTF.

This clonotype was detected ten times or more. The rearrangement links TRBV12-3 or TRBV12-4 to TRBJ1-2; 8 bases match TRBD1. The CDR3 is made up of 14 amino acids. The V and J ends lost 1 base and 4 bases, in that order; junction bases with no gene match: 2. CDR3 region: CASSLGQGAYGYTF. As DNA, the CDR3 is TGTGCCAGCAGTTTAGGGCAGGGGGCCTATGGCTACACCTTC.

The rearrangement links TRBV6-1 to TRBJ1-2, with 9 bases identical to TRBD1. Germline CDR1 MNHNS, CDR2 SASEGT. CDR3 length: 17 amino acids. The trim removed 6 bases at V and 7 bases at J, leaving 18 bases unmatched. CDR3: CASRPNDRGNNRGGYTF. The CDR3 DNA reads as TGTGCCAGCAGGCCCAACGACAGGGGGAACAATAGGGGTGGCTACACCTTC.

The rearrangement links TRBV4-3 to TRBJ2-1; D is unclear. This CDR3 spans 14 amino acids. V gave up 0 bases and J gave up 6 bases, with 9 bases separating them. The V gene's germline CDR1 is LGHNA and CDR2 YSLEER. CDR3 sequence (DNA): TGCGCCAGCAGCCAAGAAATGGATCTCAATGAGCAGTTCTTC. Protein product: CASSQEMDLNEQFF.

This sequence joins TRBV6-1 and TRBJ1-2; TRBD1 agrees at 7 bases. Germline CDR1 and CDR2: MNHNS and SASEGT. Trimming removed 6 bases from V and 8 bases from J; junction bases left unmatched: 15. The CDR3 sequence is 15 residues long. The CDR3 is CASSQTQGQLRGYTF. The DNA for the CDR3 is TGTGCCAGCAGCCAAACTCAGGGACAGTTGAGAGGCTACACCTTC.

The V gene is TRBV20-1, the J gene TRBJ1-4; D call uncertain. Germline V gene sequence: CDR1 DFQATT, CDR2 SNEGSKA (reference sequence). This CDR3 is 12 amino acids long. CDR3 sequence: CSVRGDNEKLFF. For the CDR3, the DNA is TGCAGCGTCCGGGGTGACAATGAAAAACTGTTTTTT.

The DNA of the CDR3 is TGCGCCAGCAGCCAAAGGGGCAGCTTTAATGAAAAACTGTTTTTT. Its translation is CASSQRGSFNEKLFF. The chain carries TRBV4-1 and TRBJ1-4; D may be TRBD1 (5 bases). Trimming removed 2 bases from V and 4 bases from J, with 11 bases in between. Germline V gene sequence: CDR1 MGHRA, CDR2 YSYEKL. CDR3 length equals 15 residues.

The V and J genes are TRBV2 and TRBJ1-4; 9 nucleotides agree with TRBD1. CDR1 and CDR2 from the germline V gene are SNHLY and FYNNEI. The ends lost 4 bases at V and 8 bases at J; junction bases unmatched: 8. The CDR3 sequence is 15 residues long. The CDR3 reads CASSAQTGGREKLFF. The CDR3 DNA follows: TGTGCCAGCAGTGCTCAGACAGGGGGTCGAGAAAAACTGTTTTTT.

This clonotype has a single count. The chain is built from TRBV3-1 and TRBJ1-2; D is unclear. Germline V CDR1 and CDR2: LGHDT, YNNKEL (reference sequence). V was cut by 1 base and J by 7 bases, with 10 bases left in between. CDR3 length: 13 amino acids. DNA for the CDR3: TGTGCCAGCAGCCAAGGAGGAGGTTCTGGCTACACCTTC. Translated, it gives CASSQGGGSGYTF.

This clonotype occurred a few times. J is TRBJ2-1 and V is TRBV21-1; TRBD1, the table's D call, was not compared with the DNA. TRBV21-1 is noted as a pseudogene. There are 12 residues in the CDR3. CDR3 nucleotide sequence: TGTGCCAGCAGCGGGCGACAGGGGGAAGTGTTCTTC. Residues: CASSGRQGEVFF.

This clonotype has ten or more counts. The chain combines TRBV12-3 or TRBV12-4 with TRBJ1-1, with D possibly being TRBD1 (5 bases). This CDR3 has 11 residues. V lost 7 bases and J 11 bases, leaving 14 bases between the germline ends. The CDR3: CASTGAPGAFF. The CDR3 nucleotides read TGTGCCAGCACTGGGGCCCCGGGTGCTTTCTTT.

The sample holds a few counts of this clonotype. This chain uses TRBV20-1 with TRBJ2-7; weak D call: TRBD2 (5 bases). CDR3 length: 13 residues. V was pared by 5 bases and J by 3 bases, with 14 bases between. CDR1 is DFQATT, CDR2 SNEGSKA, per germline (reference sequence). The CDR3 region has the DNA TGCAGTGCTCGGGATTGGACGGACTACGAGCAGTACTTC. Translation: CSARDWTDYEQYF.

This chain uses TRBV2 with TRBJ2-1; D is ambiguous. V was trimmed by 7 bases and J by 11 bases, leaving 9 bases between them. This CDR3 has 10 residues. Germline V gives CDR1 SNHLY, CDR2 FYNNEI. CDR3 protein: CASTLLKQFF. The CDR3 region has the DNA TGTGCCAGCACCCTCCTAAAGCAGTTCTTC.

The chain employs TRBV5-1 and TRBJ1-3; a weak D match, TRBD1 (6 bases). The V end was cut by 0 bases, the J end by 2 bases, with 9 bases between. CDR1 is SGHRS and CDR2 is YFSETQ in the germline V gene. The CDR3 is made up of 15 amino acids. CDR3 loop: CASSLDYRAGNTIYF. CDR3 bases: TGCGCCAGCAGCTTGGATTACAGGGCTGGAAACACCATATATTTT.

There are a few counts of this clonotype. The V and J genes are TRBV5-1 and TRBJ2-3; D is uncertain. The CDR3 loop spans 12 amino acids. Trimming removed 4 bases from V and 4 bases from J, with 7 bases in between. Germline-derived CDR1 and CDR2 are SGHRS and YFSETQ. DNA for the CDR3: TGCGCCAGCAGCCAATACCCAGATACGCAGTATTTT. Amino acids: CASSQYPDTQYF.

The chain is built from TRBV5-1 and TRBJ2-5, with D unresolved. The length of the CDR3 is 14 residues. Germline values: CDR1 SGHRS, CDR2 YFSETQ. V lost 4 bases to trimming and J lost 2 bases, with 12 bases between them. CDR3 DNA sequence: TGCGCCAGCAGCCCCGCGTGGATTCAAGAGACCCAGTACTTC. Translated: CASSPAWIQETQYF.

This chain uses TRBV5-1 with TRBJ2-1; 7 nucleotides match TRBD1. The CDR3 totals 15 residues. V was pared by 3 bases and J by 7 bases, with 10 bases of the junction left unmatched. Germline values: CDR1 SGHRS, CDR2 YFSETQ. CDR3 bases: TGCGCCAGCAGCTCGGACAGGCCACCGGAGAATGAGCAGTTCTTC. It translates to CASSSDRPPENEQFF. The whole variable domain, remainder taken from reference TRBV5-1 and TRBJ2-1, is KAGVTQTPRYLIKTRGQQVTLSCSPISGHRSVSWYQQTPGQGLQFLFEYFSETQRNKGNFPGRFSGRQFSNSRSEMNVSTLELGDSALYLCASSSDRPPENEQFFGPGTRLTVL.

This clonotype occurred a few times. The rearrangement uses TRBV7-2 and TRBJ2-7; 14 bases agree with TRBD2. CDR3 length equals 15 residues. The trim removed 5 bases at V and 4 bases at J, leaving 4 bases unmatched. Germline lookup yields CDR1 SGHTA and CDR2 FQGNSA. The CDR3 bases are TGTGCCAGCAGCACCGGACTAGCGGGAGGTTACGAGCAGTACTTC. Encoded protein: CASSTGLAGGYEQYF.

This clonotype has just a few counts. The V gene is TRBV18, the J gene TRBJ2-7; D unresolved. V lost 0 bases and J 0 bases, leaving 12 bases between the germline ends. The CDR3 loop spans 16 amino acids. From germline, CDR1 is KGHSH and CDR2 LQKENI. For the CDR3, the DNA is TGTGCCAGCTCACCACCGGCTTTGCACAGCTCCTACGAGCAGTACTTC. Translating gives CASSPPALHSSYEQYF.

This clonotype was detected many times. V is TRBV20-1 and J is TRBJ1-1; tentatively, D is TRBD1 (6 bases). V was pared by 3 bases and J by 7 bases, with 18 bases between. The CDR3 is made up of 14 amino acids. Germline CDR1 reads DFQATT; CDR2 reads SNEGSKA (reference sequence). CDR3 amino acids: CSASSSGGQGEAFF. CDR3 nucleotides: TGCAGTGCTAGTAGTTCGGGGGGGCAAGGTGAAGCTTTCTTT.

In its sample, this clonotype was seen a few times. V and J are TRBV10-3 and TRBJ1-5; the D is unclear. The CDR3 runs to 15 residues. Germline assignment: CDR1 ENHRY and CDR2 SYGVKD. Trimming cost V 4 bases and J 1 base, with 11 bases left between them. CDR3 sequence reads: CAISGQPGSNQPQHF. The CDR3 region has the DNA TGTGCCATCAGTGGTCAGCCAGGCAGCAATCAGCCCCAGCATTTT.